The present entry profiles one T cell receptor (beta chain) with its context. This clonotype came up many times. Its binding antigen is unknown. Base qualities are missing; no much larger clone stands one base away. CDR1 SEHNR and CDR2 FQNEAQ are derived from the germline V gene (reference sequence). At the junction V is shortened by 5 bases and J by 6 bases, with 8 bases in between. CDR3 length: 11 amino acids, cysteine to phenylalanine. Here the CDR3 DNA is all that survives: 33 bases in frame from base 1. Libraries were made using 5' RACE. The instrument was a NextSeq 500. In the TCR library protocol, unique molecular identifiers were attached to individual cDNA molecules to correct for PCR bias and sequencing error. Both TCR alpha and beta chains were sequenced, and tight co-correlation was observed between alpha and beta sequence abundances in each sample. Per the source publication's procedure: Decombinator V4 was used to perform V gene, J gene and CDR3 annotation of TCR sequences. TCRs were defined as expanded if a significant change between any two time points was detected under a Poisson model with p below 0.0001. TCR abundances were normalised to the total number of TCRs sequenced per sample and expressed as counts per million. MAIT TCRs were defined by TRAV1-2 paired with TRAJ12, TRAJ20 or TRAJ33, and iNKT TCRs by TRAV10 paired with TRAJ18. VDJdb, accessed 1 November 2021, was searched for CMV, EBV and SARS-CoV-2 annotated TCRs, with TCRs annotated for multiple antigens excluded. TCRdb reprocessed the public reads (quality trimming at Q25 with fastp, clone calling with MiXCR) and kept in-frame beta chains. Merged by CDR3 protein, the rows form single entries marked with the most common genes and DNA. It is TCRdb's table, rather than the study itself, that gives the V and J calls and clone size. Recorded for this sample are roughly 29,000 distinct CDR3 sequences; 6% of them occurred a single time. Of the sample, 30% to 35% is held by the ten largest clones.

The record originates from a study of early T cells in non-severe SARS-CoV-2 infection (dated by TCRdb to the early 2020s). For context, the study as a whole: TCR sequencing used bulk RNA from unsorted whole blood, so alpha and beta chains could not be paired. General study outcomes and caveats: VDJdb matching was skewed toward anti-spike CD8 responses and likely underestimated virus-specific expansions by missing private and CD4 specificities.

This was a case-control study nested in a cohort of healthcare workers in London, UK, who had nasopharyngeal swab PCR tests and blood samples taken every week. Healthcare workers were recruited between 23 and 31 March 2020, during the week of the UK lockdown, and were followed weekly for up to roughly 15 weeks. The sample consisted of whole blood, taken at baseline. This TCR was recovered from an adult who was a healthcare worker with PCR-confirmed SARS-CoV-2 infection or an uninfected control (not recorded which). The rearranged segments are TRBV7-9 and TRBJ2-7; perhaps TRBD1 is the D gene, with 6 bases matching. This receptor has the CDR3 CASSGTSEQYF. The sequence in DNA is TGTGCCAGCAGCGGGACAAGCGAGCAGTACTTC.